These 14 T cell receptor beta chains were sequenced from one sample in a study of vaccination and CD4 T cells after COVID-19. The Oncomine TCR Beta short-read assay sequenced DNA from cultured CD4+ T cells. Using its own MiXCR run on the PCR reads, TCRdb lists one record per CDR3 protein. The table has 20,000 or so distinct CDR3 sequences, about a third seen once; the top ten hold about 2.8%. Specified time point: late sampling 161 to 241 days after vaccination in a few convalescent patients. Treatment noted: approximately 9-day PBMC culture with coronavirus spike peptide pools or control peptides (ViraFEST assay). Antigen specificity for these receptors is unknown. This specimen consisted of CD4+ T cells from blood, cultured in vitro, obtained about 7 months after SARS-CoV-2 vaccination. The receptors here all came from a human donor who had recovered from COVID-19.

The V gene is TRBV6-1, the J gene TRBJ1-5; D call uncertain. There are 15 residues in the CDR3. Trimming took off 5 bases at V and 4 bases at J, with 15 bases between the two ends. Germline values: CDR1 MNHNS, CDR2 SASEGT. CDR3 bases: TGTGCCAGCAGTCTATACCGGACGGCAAATCAGCCCCAGCATTTT. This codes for CASSLYRTANQPQHF.

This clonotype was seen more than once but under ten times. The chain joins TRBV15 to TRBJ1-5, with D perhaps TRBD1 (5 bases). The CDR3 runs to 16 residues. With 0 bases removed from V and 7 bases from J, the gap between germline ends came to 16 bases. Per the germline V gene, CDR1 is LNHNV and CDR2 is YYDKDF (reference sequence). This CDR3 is CATSRDIRGRGQPQHF. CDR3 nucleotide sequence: TGTGCCACCAGCAGAGATATTCGGGGGAGGGGACAGCCCCAGCATTTT.

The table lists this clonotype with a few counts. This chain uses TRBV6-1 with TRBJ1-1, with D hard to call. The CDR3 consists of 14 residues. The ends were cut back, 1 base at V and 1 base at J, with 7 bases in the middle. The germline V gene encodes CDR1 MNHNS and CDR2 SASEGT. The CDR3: CASSEVKGNTEAFF. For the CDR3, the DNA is TGTGCCAGCAGTGAAGTTAAGGGGAACACTGAAGCTTTCTTT.

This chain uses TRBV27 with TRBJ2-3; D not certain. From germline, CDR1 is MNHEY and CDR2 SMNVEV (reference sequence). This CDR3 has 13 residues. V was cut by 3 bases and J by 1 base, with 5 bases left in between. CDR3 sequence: CASSFQGTDTQYF. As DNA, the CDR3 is TGTGCCAGCAGTTTCCAGGGCACAGATACGCAGTATTTT.

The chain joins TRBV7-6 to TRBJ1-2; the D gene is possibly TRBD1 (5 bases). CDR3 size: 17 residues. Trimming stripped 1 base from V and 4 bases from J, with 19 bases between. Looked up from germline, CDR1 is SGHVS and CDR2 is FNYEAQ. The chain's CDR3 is CASSLERPGTNRYGYTF. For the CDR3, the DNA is TGTGCCAGCAGCTTAGAAAGACCGGGGACCAATCGCTATGGCTACACCTTC.

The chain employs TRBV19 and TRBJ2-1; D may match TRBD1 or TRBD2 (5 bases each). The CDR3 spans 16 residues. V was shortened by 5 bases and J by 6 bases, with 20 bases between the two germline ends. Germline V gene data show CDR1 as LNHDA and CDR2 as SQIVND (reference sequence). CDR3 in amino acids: CASSPEGGRGANEQFF. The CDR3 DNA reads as TGTGCCAGTAGTCCCGAGGGCGGAAGGGGTGCCAATGAGCAGTTCTTC.

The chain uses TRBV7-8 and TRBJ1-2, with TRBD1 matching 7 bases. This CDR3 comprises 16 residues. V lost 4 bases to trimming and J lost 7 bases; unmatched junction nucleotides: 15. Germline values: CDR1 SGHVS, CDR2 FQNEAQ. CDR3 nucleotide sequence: TGTGCCAGCAGCTCAAATCGGGACAGACCTACAGGTGGCTACACCTTC. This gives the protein CASSSNRDRPTGGYTF.

CDR3 in amino acids: CASSPLQLALNEQFF. The CDR3 DNA reads TGTGCCAGCAGCCCCCTCCAACTAGCCCTCAATGAGCAGTTCTTC. V usage is TRBV11-2 and J usage is TRBJ2-1; D might be TRBD2 (6 bases). The CDR3 sequence is 15 residues long. Germline assignment: CDR1 SGHAT and CDR2 FQNNGV. V was trimmed by 5 bases and J by 6 bases, leaving 17 bases between them.

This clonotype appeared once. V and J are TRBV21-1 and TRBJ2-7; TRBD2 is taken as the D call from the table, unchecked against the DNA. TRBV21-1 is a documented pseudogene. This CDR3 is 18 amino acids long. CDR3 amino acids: CASSKEVVAGGGTYEQYF. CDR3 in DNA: TGTGCCAGCAGCAAAGAGGTGGTAGCGGGAGGAGGGACCTACGAGCAGTACTTC.

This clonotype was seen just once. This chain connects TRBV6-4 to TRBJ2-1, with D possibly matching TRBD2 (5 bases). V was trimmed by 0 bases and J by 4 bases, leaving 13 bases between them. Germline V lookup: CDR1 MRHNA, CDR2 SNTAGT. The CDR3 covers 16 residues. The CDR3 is CASSDSVSGGYNEQFF. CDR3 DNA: TGTGCCAGCAGTGACTCTGTATCAGGAGGATACAATGAGCAGTTCTTC.

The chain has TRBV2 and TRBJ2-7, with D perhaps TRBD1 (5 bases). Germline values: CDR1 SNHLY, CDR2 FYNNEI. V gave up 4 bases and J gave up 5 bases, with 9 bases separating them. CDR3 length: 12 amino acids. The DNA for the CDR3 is TGTGCCAGCAGTGGACAGTGGAACGAGCAGTACTTC. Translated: CASSGQWNEQYF.

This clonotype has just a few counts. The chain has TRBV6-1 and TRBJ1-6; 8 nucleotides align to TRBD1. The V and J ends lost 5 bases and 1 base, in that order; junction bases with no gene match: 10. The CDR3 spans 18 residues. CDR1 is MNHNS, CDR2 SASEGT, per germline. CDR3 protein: CASSSRNRGKSYNSPLHF. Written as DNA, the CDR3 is TGTGCCAGCAGTAGCAGAAACAGGGGGAAATCCTATAATTCACCCCTCCACTTT.

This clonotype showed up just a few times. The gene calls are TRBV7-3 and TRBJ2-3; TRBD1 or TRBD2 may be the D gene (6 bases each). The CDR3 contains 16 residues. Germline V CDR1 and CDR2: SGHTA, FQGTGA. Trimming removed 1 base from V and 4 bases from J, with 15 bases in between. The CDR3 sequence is CASSLRRVAGADTQYF. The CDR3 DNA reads TGTGCCAGCAGCTTAAGGAGGGTAGCAGGGGCAGATACGCAGTATTTT.

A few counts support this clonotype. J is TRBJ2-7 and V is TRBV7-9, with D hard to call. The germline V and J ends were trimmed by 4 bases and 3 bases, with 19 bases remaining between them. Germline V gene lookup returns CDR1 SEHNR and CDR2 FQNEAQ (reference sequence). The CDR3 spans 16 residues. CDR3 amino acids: CASSSRLGQDRYEQYF. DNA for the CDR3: TGTGCCAGCAGCTCCCGGCTCGGGCAGGACCGCTACGAGCAGTACTTC.